This TCR beta chain came from a study of shared clonotypes between healthy human individuals. Overall study context: Samples came from a couple of female and three male donors aged 18 to 49.

The CDR3 sequence is 13 residues long. Trimming removed 5 bases at V and 1 base at J, with 8 bases between. CDR1 and CDR2 (germline): SGHTA, FQGNSA. Sequenced by immunoSEQ multiplex PCR; TCRdb stores in-frame clones only, minus some. Of some 1,600,000 clones listed, roughly 98% are singletons. The sample taken for sequencing was naive CD4+ T cells sorted from blood. As for subset: CD45RA+ positively selected. This rearrangement joins TRBV7-2 to TRBJ1-2; D is uncertain. The source is a man aged 30-40 years in good health. CDR3 nucleotides: TGTGCCAGCAGCATGGGCGGTAACTATGGCTACACCTTC. Encoded protein: CASSMGGNYGYTF.